These 16 T cell receptor beta chains were all obtained from the same sample, sequenced in a study of CD8 T cells in Susac syndrome. With random hexamers, roughly 0.5 to 1 ug RNA was reverse transcribed. Each CDR3 protein is one row after TCRdb ran MiXCR on the immunoSEQ multiplex PCR reads. The table records around 170,000 distinct CDR3 sequences, 90% to 95% of them present only once. Sample: CD4+ T cells from PBMCs. The receptor source for this set is a human donor with Susac syndrome.

V is TRBV6-5 and J is TRBJ1-6; D is unclear. The V and J ends lost 6 bases and 2 bases respectively, with 5 bases between them. CDR3 length: 13 amino acids. Germline V CDR1 and CDR2: MNHEY, SVGAGI. CDR3: CASRGPYNSPLHF. CDR3 sequence (DNA): TGTGCCAGCAGAGGTCCCTATAATTCACCCCTCCACTTT.

The rearrangement uses TRBV15 and TRBJ2-3, with D perhaps being TRBD1 or TRBD2 (7 bases each). Per germline, CDR1 LNHNV and CDR2 YYDKDF (reference sequence). Trimming pared 5 bases from V and 2 bases from J, leaving 11 bases between. The CDR3 extends over 14 amino acids. CDR3 in DNA: TGTGCCACCAGCTCAGGGGGGGACACAGATACGCAGTATTTT. Its translation is CATSSGGDTDTQYF.

The rearrangement links TRBV18 to TRBJ2-5; D is unresolved. The germline V gene has CDR1 KGHSH and CDR2 LQKENI. V was cut by 0 bases and J by 5 bases, with 10 bases left in between. CDR3 length: 14 residues. CDR3: CASSPPNLGETQYF. The CDR3 bases are TGTGCCAGCTCACCACCTAATCTTGGGGAGACCCAGTACTTC.

This sequence joins TRBV30 and TRBJ2-5; 9 nucleotides line up with TRBD1. There are 16 residues in the CDR3. Germline V gene sequence: CDR1 GTSNPN, CDR2 SVGIG (reference sequence). The junction had 16 bases not matched to a gene; V was cut back by 4 bases and J by 7 bases. The DNA of the CDR3 is TGTGCCTGGACCCCACTCAGGGACAGGGTAGGAAGGACCCAGTACTTC. Translating it yields CAWTPLRDRVGRTQYF.

The chain couples TRBV2 to TRBJ1-5; 10 bases map to TRBD1. The CDR3 covers 15 residues. Germline CDR1 is SNHLY and CDR2 is FYNNEI. V dropped 4 bases and J dropped 3; count of bases not matched to a gene: 3. CDR3 region: CASSGQGANNQPQHF. The CDR3 DNA sequence: TGTGCCAGCAGTGGACAGGGGGCTAACAATCAGCCCCAGCATTTT.

The rearrangement uses TRBV30 and TRBJ1-1, with a weak D call TRBD1 (5 bases). Trimming pared 5 bases from V and 4 bases from J, leaving 17 bases between. Germline CDR1 and CDR2: GTSNPN and SVGIG (reference sequence). The CDR3 extends over 14 amino acids. The CDR3 coding sequence is TGTGCCTGGTCCGCAGGGTACGGGTCCACTGAAGCTTTCTTT. Residues: CAWSAGYGSTEAFF.

The chain has TRBV12-3 or TRBV12-4 and TRBJ1-3; D may be TRBD1 (5 bases). The CDR3 totals 15 residues. Trimming left V 3 bases short and J 0 bases short, with 9 bases between. CDR3 DNA sequence: TGTGCCAGCAGTTTTACAGGAATCTCTGGAAACACCATATATTTT. Translated: CASSFTGISGNTIYF.

The chain links TRBV4-1 to TRBJ2-7; D gene unclear. V was pared by 0 bases and J by 8 bases, with 11 bases between. Germline loops: CDR1 MGHRA, CDR2 YSYEKL. The CDR3 loop spans 13 amino acids. CDR3 nucleotide sequence: TGCGCCAGCAGCCAAGAAGGTAGCTCGAAGCAGTACTTC. As protein: CASSQEGSSKQYF.

The chain links TRBV12-3 or TRBV12-4 to TRBJ1-4; D is undetermined. Trimming pared 3 bases from V and 5 bases from J, leaving 7 bases between. The length of the CDR3 is 13 residues. The chain's CDR3 is CASSLAENEKLFF. In DNA, the CDR3 is TGTGCCAGCAGTTTGGCGGAGAATGAAAAACTGTTTTTT.

The CDR3 bases are TGCAGCGTTAGTGGGTTGGCAGGCAACACTGAAGCTTTCTTT. This sequence encodes CSVSGLAGNTEAFF. The chain recombines TRBV29-1 with TRBJ1-1; D not resolved. This CDR3 contains 14 residues. Germline values: CDR1 SQVTM, CDR2 ANQGSEA. With 5 bases removed from V and 2 bases from J, the gap between germline ends came to 15 bases.

This chain connects TRBV6-6 to TRBJ2-2; 10 nucleotides match TRBD1. The germline gives CDR1 MNHNY, CDR2 SVGAGI (reference sequence). The CDR3 totals 15 residues. V shed 5 bases, J shed 3 bases, and the junction held 3 bases outside the gene matches. Here the CDR3 reads CASSPGQGDTGELFF. In nucleotides, the CDR3 is TGTGCCAGCAGTCCTGGACAGGGGGACACCGGGGAGCTGTTTTTT.

CDR3 nucleotide sequence: TGCAGTGCTTGGTCCGCCCTACAAGAGACCCAGTACTTC. Translation gives CSAWSALQETQYF. The chain is built from TRBV20-1 and TRBJ2-5, with D unclear. Germline V gene sequence: CDR1 DFQATT, CDR2 SNEGSKA (reference sequence). With 5 bases removed from V and 2 bases from J, the gap between germline ends came to 12 bases. The CDR3 runs 13 residues.

This chain uses TRBV6-6 with TRBJ2-3, with D uncertain. The CDR3 totals 12 residues. Trimming shortened V by 4 bases and J by 6 bases, and 8 bases separated the two germline ends. The V gene's germline CDR1 is MNHNY and CDR2 SVGAGI (reference sequence). CDR3 loop: CASSSSGDTQYF. The CDR3 nucleotides are TGTGCCAGCAGTTCTTCAGGTGATACGCAGTATTTT.

This clonotype was observed a few times. This chain uses TRBV2 with TRBJ2-5; the match to TRBD2 covers 8 bases. The trim removed 6 bases at V and 5 bases at J, leaving 5 bases unmatched. CDR3 length: 13 residues. CDR1 and CDR2 (germline): SNHLY, FYNNEI. CDR3 residues: CASSGGAGETQYF. As DNA, the CDR3 is TGTGCCAGCAGCGGGGGGGCCGGCGAGACCCAGTACTTC.

The V and J genes are TRBV20-1 and TRBJ1-1; D unclear. Trimming left V 5 bases short and J 5 bases short, with 24 bases between. Germline assignment: CDR1 DFQATT and CDR2 SNEGSKA (reference sequence). This CDR3 comprises 16 residues. CDR3 sequence reads: CSALDPHEISGTEAFF. Here the CDR3 DNA reads TGCAGTGCTCTCGACCCACATGAAATTAGTGGAACTGAAGCTTTCTTT.

This clonotype turned up a few times. The chain combines TRBV19 with TRBJ2-2, with a possible D match to TRBD1 (5 bases). CDR3 length: 12 amino acids. Germline V gene lookup returns CDR1 LNHDA and CDR2 SQIVND (reference sequence). Trimming removed 5 bases from V and 6 bases from J, with 7 bases in between. The CDR3 sequence: CASSPRAGELFF. In nucleotides, the CDR3 is TGTGCCAGTAGTCCCAGGGCCGGGGAGCTGTTTTTT. Full variable domain (outside the CDR3, taken from reference TRBV19 and TRBJ2-2): DGGITQSPKYLFRKEGQNVTLSCEQNLNHDAMYWYRQDPGQGLRLIYYSQIVNDFQKGDIAEGYSVSREKKESFPLTVTSAQKNPTAFYLCASSPRAGELFFGEGSRLTVL.